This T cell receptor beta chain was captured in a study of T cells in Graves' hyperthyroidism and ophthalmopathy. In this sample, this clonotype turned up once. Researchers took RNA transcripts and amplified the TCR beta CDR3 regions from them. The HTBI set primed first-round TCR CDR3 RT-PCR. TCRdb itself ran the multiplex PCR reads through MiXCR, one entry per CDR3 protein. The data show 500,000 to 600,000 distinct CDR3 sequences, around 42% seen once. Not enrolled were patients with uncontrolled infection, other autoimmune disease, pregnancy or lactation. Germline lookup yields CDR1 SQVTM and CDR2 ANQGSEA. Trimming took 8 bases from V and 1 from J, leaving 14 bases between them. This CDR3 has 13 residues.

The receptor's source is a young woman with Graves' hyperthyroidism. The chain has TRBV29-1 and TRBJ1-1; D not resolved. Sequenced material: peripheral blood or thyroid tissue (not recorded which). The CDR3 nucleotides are TGCAGCAGTTTTCAACCGACGAACACTGAAGCTTTCTTT. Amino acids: CSSFQPTNTEAFF.